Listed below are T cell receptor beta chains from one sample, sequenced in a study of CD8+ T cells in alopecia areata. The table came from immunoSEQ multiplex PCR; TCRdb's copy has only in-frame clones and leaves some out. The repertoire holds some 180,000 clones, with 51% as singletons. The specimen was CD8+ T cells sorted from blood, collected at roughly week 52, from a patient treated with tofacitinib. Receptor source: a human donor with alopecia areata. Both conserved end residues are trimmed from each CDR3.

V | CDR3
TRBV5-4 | ASSLGQVNTEAF
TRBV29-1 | SVGYRGNQETQY
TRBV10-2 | ASSGLQDSTDTQY
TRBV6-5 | ASSYSRGHDTEAF
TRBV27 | ASSFHGSYEQY
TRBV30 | AWSVRYLQY
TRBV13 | ASSGPRGSSYNEQF
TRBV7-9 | AVPRPSYYEQY
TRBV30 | AWTEGLAAGELF
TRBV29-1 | SVEPTGGDEQF
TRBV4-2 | ASSQDHDSPGNTIY
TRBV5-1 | ASSRRGTPEAF
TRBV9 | ASSVGGDDSYEQY
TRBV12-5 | ASGFNQRAGYT
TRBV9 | ASSVGAGGADTQY
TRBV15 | ATSGYGPDSLYGYT
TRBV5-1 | ASSLDLAGKETQY
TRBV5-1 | ASSLTGGDQPQH
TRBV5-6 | ASSREGLYGYT
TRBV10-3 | AISPTAPDTQY
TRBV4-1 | ASSQVAGQGDGYT
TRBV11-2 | ASSLGPGTGGERIYGYT
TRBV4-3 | ASSPYVVAEQF
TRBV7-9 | ASSLDLSGSYEQY
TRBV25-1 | ASSEYLGYT
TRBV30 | ARRSGANTGELF
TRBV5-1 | ASSLAGGPVQETQY
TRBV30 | AWSGGAASTEAF
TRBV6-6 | ASSPQGANTDTQY
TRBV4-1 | ASSQDGEVDEQF
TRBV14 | ASSRDDLGLFTDTQY
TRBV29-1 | SVGGTNEQF
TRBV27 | ASSLGQGANEQF
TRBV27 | ASSLSSGTGANVLT
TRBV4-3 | ASGGVLLNEQF
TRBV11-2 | ASSLPQGYEQY
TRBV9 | ASSSFKGTSGESLRANVLT
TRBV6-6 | ASSNPTRLGTDTQY
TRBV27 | ASSFSAGSGYT
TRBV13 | ASRSGVNTEAF
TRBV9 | ASSASGTEGNEQF
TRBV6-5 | ASSPQGFDQETQY
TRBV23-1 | ASSQGLQGGNEKLF
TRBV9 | ASSPRDGENQPQH
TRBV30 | AWTTMGGQPQH
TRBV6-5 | ASRRGQGVRETQY
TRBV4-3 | ASSPDRGRGSPLH
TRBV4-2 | ASSQEAPGLAADEQY
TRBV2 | ASSELGLAEDNEQF
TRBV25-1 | ASSGDSGGPTDTQY
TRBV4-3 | ASSHPDGGTQY
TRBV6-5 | ASSYGQGAGYEQY
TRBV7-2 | ASSSSRFGTVLGYT
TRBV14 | ASSRTGAFVDEQY
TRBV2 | ASSATSGGRSEQF